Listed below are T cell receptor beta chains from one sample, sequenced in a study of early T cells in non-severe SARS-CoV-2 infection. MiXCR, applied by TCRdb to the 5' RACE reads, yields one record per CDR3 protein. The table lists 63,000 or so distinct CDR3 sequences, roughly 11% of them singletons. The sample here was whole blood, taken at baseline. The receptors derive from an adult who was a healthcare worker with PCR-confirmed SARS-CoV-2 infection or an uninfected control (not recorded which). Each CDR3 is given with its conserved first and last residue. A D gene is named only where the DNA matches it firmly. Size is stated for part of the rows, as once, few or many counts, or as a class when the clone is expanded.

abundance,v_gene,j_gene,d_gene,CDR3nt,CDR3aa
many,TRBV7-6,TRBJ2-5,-,TGTGCCAGCAGACTTGCCCGGGAGCAAGAGACCCAGTACTTC,CASRLAREQETQYF
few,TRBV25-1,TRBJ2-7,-,TGTGCCAGCAGTGCTCTAGGGGAGCAGTACTTC,CASSALGEQYF
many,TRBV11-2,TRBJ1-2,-,TGTGCCAGCAGCTCGATTCGAGTGGGACATGATTATGGCTACACCTTC,CASSSIRVGHDYGYTF
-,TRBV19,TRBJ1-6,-,TGTGCCAGTAGGACATTACTGCAGGGTGCTAGTTCACCCCTCCACTTT,CASRTLLQGASSPLHF
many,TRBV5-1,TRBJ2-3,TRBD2,TGCGCCAGCAGCTTTCTAGCGGGTAGCACAGATACGCAGTATTTT,CASSFLAGSTDTQYF
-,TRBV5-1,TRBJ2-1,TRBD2,TGCGCCAGCAGGACTAGCGGGAGTTTGGGTGAGCAGTTCTTC,CASRTSGSLGEQFF
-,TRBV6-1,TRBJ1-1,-,TGTGCCAGCAGACCCTCGGCAGATTGGGCTTTCTTT,CASRPSADWAFF
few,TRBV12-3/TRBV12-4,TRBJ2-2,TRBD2,TGTGCCAGCAGTTTCGACTGGGGGGGCACCGGGGAGCTGTTTTTT,CASSFDWGGTGELFF
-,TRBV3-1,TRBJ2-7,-,TGTGCCAGCAGCCAATCTCCTCCGGGCCACTACGAGCAGTACTTC,CASSQSPPGHYEQYF
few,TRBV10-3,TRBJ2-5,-,TGTGCCATCAGTGAGTCCGCTCTTGGTGGAGAGACCCAGTACTTC,CAISESALGGETQYF
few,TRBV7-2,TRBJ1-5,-,TGTGCCAGCAGCTTAGTACAGAATAGCAATCAGCCCCAGCATTTT,CASSLVQNSNQPQHF
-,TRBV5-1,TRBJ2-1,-,TGCGCCAGCAGCTTCGATGAGGGATTGCAGTTCTTC,CASSFDEGLQFF
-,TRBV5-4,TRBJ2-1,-,TGTGCCAGCAGCTTGTTGCTTAATGGGAACAATGAGCAGTTCTTC,CASSLLLNGNNEQFF
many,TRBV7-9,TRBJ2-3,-,TGTGCCAGCAGCTTGGGGAGGTCGGATACGCAGTATTTT,CASSLGRSDTQYF
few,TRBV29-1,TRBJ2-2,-,TGCAGCGTTGGTCCGGGGTCCACCTTCACCGGGGAGCTGTTTTTT,CSVGPGSTFTGELFF
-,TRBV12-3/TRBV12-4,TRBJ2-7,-,TGTGCCAGCAGTTCGCTTGGAACACTCTCCTACGAGCAGTACTTC,CASSSLGTLSYEQYF
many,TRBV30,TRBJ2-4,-,TGTGCCTGGGGAGCCAAAAACATTCAGTACTTC,CAWGAKNIQYF